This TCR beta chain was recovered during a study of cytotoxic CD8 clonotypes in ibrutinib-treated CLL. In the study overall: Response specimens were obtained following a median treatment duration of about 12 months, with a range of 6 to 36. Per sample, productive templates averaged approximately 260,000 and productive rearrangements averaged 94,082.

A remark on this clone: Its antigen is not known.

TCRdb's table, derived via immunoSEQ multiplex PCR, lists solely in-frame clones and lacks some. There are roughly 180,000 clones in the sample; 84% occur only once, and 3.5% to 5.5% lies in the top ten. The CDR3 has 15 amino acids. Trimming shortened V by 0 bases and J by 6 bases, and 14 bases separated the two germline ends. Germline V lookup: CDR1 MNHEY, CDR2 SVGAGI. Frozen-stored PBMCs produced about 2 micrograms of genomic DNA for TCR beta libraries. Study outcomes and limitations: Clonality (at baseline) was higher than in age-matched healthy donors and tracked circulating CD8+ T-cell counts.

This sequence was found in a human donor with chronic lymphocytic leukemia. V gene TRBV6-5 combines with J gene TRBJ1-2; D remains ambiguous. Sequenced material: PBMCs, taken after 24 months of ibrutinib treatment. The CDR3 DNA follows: TGTGCCAGCAGTTACTCCATGGGAGGGAGTCATGGCTACACCTTC. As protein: CASSYSMGGSHGYTF.